These 25 T cell receptor beta chains originate from one sample sequenced in a study of siplizumab effects on memory and regulatory T cells. Assay used: immunoSEQ multiplex PCR; TCRdb lists only in-frame clones, some missing. The data show approximately 100,000 clones, around 90% seen once. What was sequenced was non-Treg CD4+ T cells sorted from blood. The receptor source for this set is a human donor in good health.

The chain recombines TRBV7-8 with TRBJ2-5; 8 nucleotides agree with TRBD2. The V gene end was trimmed by 1 base and the J gene end by 2 bases; junction bases not matched to a gene: 3. This CDR3 has 15 amino acids. CDR1 is SGHVS, CDR2 FQNEAQ, per germline. In nucleotides, the CDR3 is TGTGCCAGCAGCTTAGTACTAGCGGCGCAAGAGACCCAGTACTTC. Protein: CASSLVLAAQETQYF.

The chain uses TRBV29-1 and TRBJ1-1; 8 nucleotides agree with TRBD1. The germline CDR1 and CDR2 sequences are SQVTM and ANQGSEA. V gave up 7 bases and J gave up 1 base; unmatched junction bases: 8. This CDR3 is built from 14 residues. CDR3 loop: CSAGQGKRNTEAFF. The CDR3 DNA reads TGCAGCGCTGGACAGGGAAAAAGGAACACTGAAGCTTTCTTT. The full variable domain, completed using reference TRBV29-1 and TRBJ1-1, is SAVISQKPSRDICQRGTSLTIQCQVDSQVTMMFWYRQQPGQSLTLIATANQGSEATYESGFVIDKFPISRPNLTFSTLTVSNMSPEDSSIYLCSAGQGKRNTEAFFGQGTRLTVV.

V is TRBV13 and J is TRBJ1-3; no firm D call. CDR1 and CDR2 (germline): PRHDT, FYEKMQ (reference sequence). CDR3 length: 12 amino acids. The V gene lost 4 bases and the J gene lost 7 bases, with 8 bases spanning the gap. As DNA, the CDR3 is TGTGCCAGCAGCTCCCTTCGTAACACCATATATTTT. It codes for CASSSLRNTIYF.

This sequence joins TRBV6-1 and TRBJ2-3; D ambiguous. The CDR3 length is 15 residues. The V gene's germline CDR1 is MNHNS and CDR2 SASEGT. Trimming cost V 6 bases and J 1 base, with 14 bases left between them. The CDR3 protein is CASSDIGTRTDTQYF. CDR3 nucleotide sequence: TGTGCCAGCAGCGACATAGGTACCCGCACAGATACGCAGTATTTT.

The CDR3, as DNA: TGTGCCAGCTCACGTACAGGGGCGGTCGCCGGGGAGCTGTTTTTT. Protein product: CASSRTGAVAGELFF. The chain joins TRBV18 to TRBJ2-2; TRBD1 matches 7 bases. Germline CDR1 reads KGHSH; CDR2 reads LQKENI. This CDR3 comprises 15 residues. The trim removed 4 bases at V and 6 bases at J, leaving 8 bases unmatched.

The chain joins TRBV6-1 to TRBJ2-3; 8 bases line up with TRBD2. Trimming cost V 5 bases and J 3 bases; bases outside gene matches: 4. This CDR3 spans 14 amino acids. CDR1 MNHNS and CDR2 SASEGT come from the germline V gene. CDR3 nucleotides: TGTGCCAGCAGTTTAGCGGGACGGACAGATACGCAGTATTTT. Protein sequence: CASSLAGRTDTQYF.

The V gene is TRBV7-2, the J gene TRBJ2-7, with 12 nucleotides matching TRBD1. The ends lost 5 bases at V and 4 bases at J; junction bases unmatched: 6. The CDR3 spans 15 residues. CDR1 and CDR2 (germline): SGHTA, FQGNSA. The CDR3 nucleotides read TGTGCCAGCAGCCTCGGGACAGGGGGCAGGTACGAGCAGTACTTC. This codes for CASSLGTGGRYEQYF.

The chain joins TRBV25-1 to TRBJ2-7; D not certain. V shed 3 bases and J shed 1 base, with 7 bases lying between them. This CDR3 contains 13 residues. The germline CDR1 and CDR2 sequences are MGHDK and SYGVNS. This CDR3 is CASSEELSYEQYF. The CDR3 DNA is TGTGCCAGCAGTGAGGAACTATCCTACGAGCAGTACTTC.

The chain recombines TRBV7-9 with TRBJ2-2; D possibly corresponds to TRBD1 (6 bases). The CDR3 runs 14 residues. The V end lost 4 bases, the J end lost 4 bases, and 10 bases lay between the germline ends. Germline V gene sequence: CDR1 SEHNR, CDR2 FQNEAQ (reference sequence). The DNA of the CDR3 is TGTGCCAGCAGCTCACAGGGTCGCACCGGGGAGCTGTTTTTT. Translated, it gives CASSSQGRTGELFF.

The chain uses TRBV6-5 and TRBJ1-1; 8 nucleotides agree with TRBD1. This CDR3 has 15 residues. With V trimmed by 5 bases and J by 4 bases, 9 bases remained unmatched. Germline CDR1 reads MNHEY; CDR2 reads SVGAGI. The CDR3 spells CASSRIRDRTTEAFF. The CDR3 region has the DNA TGTGCCAGCAGTAGAATCCGGGACAGGACCACTGAAGCTTTCTTT.

The genes are TRBV19 and TRBJ1-5, with D tentatively TRBD1 (5 bases). The V end was cut by 3 bases, the J end by 2 bases, with 11 bases between. Germline V gene sequence: CDR1 LNHDA, CDR2 SQIVND (reference sequence). The CDR3 totals 15 residues. The CDR3 loop reads CASSISGHGNQPQHF. The DNA for the CDR3 is TGTGCCAGTAGTATCTCTGGACACGGCAATCAGCCCCAGCATTTT. Filled out from reference TRBV19 and TRBJ1-5, the complete variable domain reads DGGITQSPKYLFRKEGQNVTLSCEQNLNHDAMYWYRQDPGQGLRLIYYSQIVNDFQKGDIAEGYSVSREKKESFPLTVTSAQKNPTAFYLCASSISGHGNQPQHFGDGTRLSIL.

The V and J genes are TRBV4-2 and TRBJ2-3; D possibly uses TRBD1 or TRBD2 (5 bases each). This CDR3 spans 15 amino acids. V lost 4 bases, J lost 7 bases, and 18 bases lay in between. Germline assignment: CDR1 LGHNA and CDR2 YNFKEQ. The CDR3 reads CASSLGQGPPNTQYF. CDR3 coding DNA: TGTGCCAGCAGCCTTGGGCAGGGACCTCCAAATACGCAGTATTTT.

This chain uses TRBV30 with TRBJ2-1; unclear D gene. The length of the CDR3 is 14 residues. The germline V and J ends were trimmed by 1 base and 0 bases, with 7 bases remaining between them. Germline V gene lookup returns CDR1 GTSNPN and CDR2 SVGIG (reference sequence). The CDR3 reads CAWSDSSSYNEQFF. The CDR3 coding sequence is TGTGCCTGGAGTGACAGTAGCTCCTACAATGAGCAGTTCTTC.

This clone appeared a single time. The gene calls are TRBV19 and TRBJ1-5, with 8 bases identical to TRBD1. The CDR3 sequence is 14 residues long. The V and J ends lost 8 bases and 5 bases, in that order; junction bases with no gene match: 8. Germline CDR1 LNHDA, CDR2 SQIVND (reference sequence). The CDR3 DNA is TGTGCCAGTCGTAGGACAGGGATGGATCAGCCCCAGCATTTT. The encoded protein is CASRRTGMDQPQHF.

This rearrangement joins TRBV7-2 to TRBJ2-3; D unclear. CDR1 and CDR2 (germline): SGHTA, FQGNSA. Trimming pared 2 bases from V and 5 bases from J, leaving 8 bases between. The length of the CDR3 is 13 residues. The CDR3 DNA is TGTGCCAGCAGCTTACTGCCGGAAGATACGCAGTATTTT. Residues: CASSLLPEDTQYF.

This clone was found once. The V call is TRBV6-1, the J call TRBJ1-5; 8 nucleotides agree with TRBD1. The J segment lost 6 bases and the V segment lost 1 base, leaving 8 bases of the junction unmatched. Looked up from germline, CDR1 is MNHNS and CDR2 is SASEGT. This CDR3 spans 16 amino acids. The CDR3 loop reads CASSEGGTGRGQPQHF. The CDR3 nucleotides read TGTGCCAGCAGTGAAGGAGGGACAGGTAGGGGTCAGCCCCAGCATTTT.

The rearrangement joins TRBV27 to TRBJ2-7; TRBD1 agrees at 9 bases. Germline assignment: CDR1 MNHEY and CDR2 SMNVEV (reference sequence). After removal of 5 bases from V and 3 bases from J, the junction contained 5 bases not matched to a gene. The length of the CDR3 is 14 residues. This chain's CDR3 is CASSPTDRGYEQYF. Here the CDR3 DNA reads TGTGCCAGCAGTCCAACGGACAGGGGCTACGAGCAGTACTTC.

The chain carries TRBV7-3 and TRBJ2-1; TRBD2 matches 10 bases. The J segment lost 5 bases and the V segment lost 7 bases, leaving 11 bases of the junction unmatched. The CDR3 has 16 residues. Germline V gives CDR1 SGHTA, CDR2 FQGTGA. CDR3 sequence: CASTNLRTSGNNEQFF. The CDR3 DNA is TGTGCCAGCACCAACCTTAGGACTAGCGGAAACAATGAGCAGTTCTTC.

V usage is TRBV25-1 and J usage is TRBJ2-5; 7 nucleotides match TRBD2. The CDR3 covers 14 residues. Germline values: CDR1 MGHDK, CDR2 SYGVNS. The V gene end was trimmed by 1 base and the J gene end by 4 bases; junction bases not matched to a gene: 3. The CDR3 DNA follows: TGTGCCAGCAGTGAATTCGGGGGGTTAGAGACCCAGTACTTC. Its protein is CASSEFGGLETQYF. Full variable domain (rest looked up from reference TRBV25-1 and TRBJ2-5): EADIYQTPRYLVIGTGKKITLECSQTMGHDKMYWYQQDPGMELHLIHYSYGVNSTEKGDLSSESTVSRIRTEHFPLTLESARPSHTSQYLCASSEFGGLETQYFGPGTRLLVL.

The chain combines TRBV29-1 with TRBJ2-5, with 7 bases fitting TRBD2. The CDR3 has 14 amino acids. Germline loops: CDR1 SQVTM, CDR2 ANQGSEA. The J segment lost 2 bases and the V segment lost 6 bases, leaving 9 bases of the junction unmatched. The CDR3 sequence is CSVRGVGGQETQYF. DNA of the CDR3: TGCAGCGTCCGAGGGGTGGGAGGGCAAGAGACCCAGTACTTC.

This chain joins TRBV30 and TRBJ2-2, with 7 bases that match TRBD2. Germline values: CDR1 GTSNPN, CDR2 SVGIG (reference sequence). The V gene end was trimmed by 7 bases and the J gene end by 7 bases; junction bases not matched to a gene: 12. The CDR3 runs to 14 residues. As DNA, the CDR3 is TGTGCCTTTAAGGGCGGGGGTGTTGGCGGGGAGCTGTTTTTT. The encoded protein is CAFKGGGVGGELFF. The full variable domain, with the rest looked up from reference TRBV30 and TRBJ2-2, is SQTIHQWPATLVQPVGSPLSLECTVEGTSNPNLYWYRQAAGRGLQLLFYSVGIGQISSEVPQNLSASRPQDRQFILSSKKLLLSDSGFYLCAFKGGGVGGELFFGEGSRLTVL.

V usage is TRBV6-6 and J usage is TRBJ2-7, with 7 positions matching TRBD1. CDR1 is MNHNY, CDR2 SVGAGI, per germline (reference sequence). The J segment lost 0 bases and the V segment lost 7 bases, leaving 9 bases of the junction unmatched. This CDR3 has 15 amino acids. The DNA of the CDR3 is TGTGCCAGCATTCAAGGGGGCCCGAGCTCCTACGAGCAGTACTTC. This encodes CASIQGGPSSYEQYF.

The CDR3 nucleotides read TGTGCCAGCAGTGACGAACGAGTGAGGTTGATCGGAAACACCATATATTTT. Translation gives CASSDERVRLIGNTIYF. The chain is built from TRBV6-1 and TRBJ1-3; D is unresolved. This CDR3 has 17 residues. V shed 3 bases and J shed 4 bases, with 19 bases lying between them. Looked up from germline, CDR1 is MNHNS and CDR2 is SASEGT.

The CDR3 loop is CAWSVLFTAAEKLFF. The CDR3 DNA is TGTGCCTGGAGTGTACTTTTCACAGCCGCCGAAAAACTGTTTTTT. V usage is TRBV30 and J usage is TRBJ1-4; D not resolved. V shed 0 bases and J shed 8 bases, with 16 bases lying between them. This CDR3 is built from 15 residues. From germline, CDR1 is GTSNPN and CDR2 SVGIG (reference sequence).

As to this clone: One junction end does not reproduce the germline sequence, and a read error may be involved. J is TRBJ2-1 and V is TRBV20-1; TRBD2 matches 7 bases. The CDR3 spans 11 residues. Germline CDR1 reads DFQATT; CDR2 reads SNEGSKA (reference sequence). CDR3 residues: CSASSREIILF. In DNA, the CDR3 is TGCAGTGCTAGTTCGCGGGAGATCATTCTCTTC.